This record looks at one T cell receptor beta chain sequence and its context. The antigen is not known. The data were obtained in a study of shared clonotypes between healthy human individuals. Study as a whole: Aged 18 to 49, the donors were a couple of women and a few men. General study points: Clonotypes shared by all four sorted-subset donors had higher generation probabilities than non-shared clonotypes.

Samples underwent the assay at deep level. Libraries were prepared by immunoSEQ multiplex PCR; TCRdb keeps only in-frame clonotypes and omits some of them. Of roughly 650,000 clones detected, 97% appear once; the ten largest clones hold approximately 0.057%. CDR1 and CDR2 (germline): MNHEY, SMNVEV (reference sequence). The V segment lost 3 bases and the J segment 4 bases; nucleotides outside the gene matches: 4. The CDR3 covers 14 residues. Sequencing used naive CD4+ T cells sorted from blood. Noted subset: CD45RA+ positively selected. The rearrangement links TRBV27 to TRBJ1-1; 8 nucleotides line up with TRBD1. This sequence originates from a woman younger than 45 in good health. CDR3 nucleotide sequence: TGTGCCAGCAGTTTTAACAGGGGGAGCACTGAAGCTTTCTTT. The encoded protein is CASSFNRGSTEAFF.